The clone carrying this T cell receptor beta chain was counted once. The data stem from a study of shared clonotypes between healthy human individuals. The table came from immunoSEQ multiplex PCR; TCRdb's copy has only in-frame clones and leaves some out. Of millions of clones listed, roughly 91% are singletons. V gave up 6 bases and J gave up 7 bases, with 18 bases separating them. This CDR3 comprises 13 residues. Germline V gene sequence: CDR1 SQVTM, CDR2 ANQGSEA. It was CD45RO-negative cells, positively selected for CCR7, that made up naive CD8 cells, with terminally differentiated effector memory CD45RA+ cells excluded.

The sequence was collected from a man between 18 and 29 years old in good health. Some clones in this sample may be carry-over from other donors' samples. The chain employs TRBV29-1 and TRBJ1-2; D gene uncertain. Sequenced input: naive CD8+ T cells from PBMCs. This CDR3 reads CSVEDRPPGGYTF. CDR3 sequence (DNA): TGCAGCGTGGAGGACCGCCCCCCTGGTGGCTACACCTTC.